This TCR beta chain came from a study of shared clonotypes between healthy human individuals. Adult Caucasians living in Nashville, Tennessee made up all of the donors. A deep-level run was used for the assay. Libraries were prepared by immunoSEQ multiplex PCR; TCRdb keeps only in-frame clonotypes and omits some of them. In the table there are about 670,000 clones, about two thirds of which are singletons. Germline CDR1 and CDR2: SGHRS and YFSETQ. This CDR3 is built from 14 residues. The V and J ends lost 5 bases and 0 bases respectively, with 8 bases between them. Sequencing was performed on memory CD4+ T cells sorted from blood. The subset was: CD45RA-negative fraction. The V call is TRBV5-1, the J call TRBJ1-4; D not certain. The clonotype originates from a woman aged 30 to 39 in good health. The CDR3 loop is CASRSEATNEKLFF. The CDR3 region has the DNA TGCGCCAGCAGGTCGGAGGCAACTAATGAAAAACTGTTTTTT.